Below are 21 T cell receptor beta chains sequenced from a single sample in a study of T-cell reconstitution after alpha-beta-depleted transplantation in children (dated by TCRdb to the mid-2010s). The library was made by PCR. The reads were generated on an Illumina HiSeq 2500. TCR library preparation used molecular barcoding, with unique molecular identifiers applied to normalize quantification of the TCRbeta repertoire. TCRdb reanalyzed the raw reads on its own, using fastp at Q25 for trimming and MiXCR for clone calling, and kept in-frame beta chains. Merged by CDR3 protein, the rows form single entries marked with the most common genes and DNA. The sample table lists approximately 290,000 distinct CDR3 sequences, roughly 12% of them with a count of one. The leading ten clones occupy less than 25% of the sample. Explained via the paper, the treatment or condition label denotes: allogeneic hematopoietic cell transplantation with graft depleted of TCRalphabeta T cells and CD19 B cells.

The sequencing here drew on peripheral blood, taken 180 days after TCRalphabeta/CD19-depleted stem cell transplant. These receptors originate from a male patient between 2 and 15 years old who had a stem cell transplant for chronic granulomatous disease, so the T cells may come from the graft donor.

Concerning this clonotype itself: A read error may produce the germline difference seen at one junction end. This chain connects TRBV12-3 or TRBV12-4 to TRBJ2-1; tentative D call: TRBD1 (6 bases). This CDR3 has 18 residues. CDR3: CASRQTRKQGNYNDEQSF. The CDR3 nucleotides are TGTGCCAGCAGGCAGACAAGAAAACAGGGCAATTATAACGATGAGCAGTCCTTC.

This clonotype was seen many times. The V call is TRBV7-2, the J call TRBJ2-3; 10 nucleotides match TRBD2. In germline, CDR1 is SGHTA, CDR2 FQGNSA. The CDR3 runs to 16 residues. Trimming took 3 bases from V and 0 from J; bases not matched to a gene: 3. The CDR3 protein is CASSFVLAGSTDTQYF. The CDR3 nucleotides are TGTGCCAGCAGCTTCGTACTAGCGGGGAGCACAGATACGCAGTATTTT.

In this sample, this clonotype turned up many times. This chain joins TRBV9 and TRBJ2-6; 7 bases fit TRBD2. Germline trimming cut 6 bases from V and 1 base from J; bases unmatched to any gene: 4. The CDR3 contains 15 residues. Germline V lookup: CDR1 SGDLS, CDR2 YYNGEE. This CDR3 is CASKAGMSGANVLTF. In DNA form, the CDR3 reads TGTGCCAGCAAAGCGGGGATGTCTGGGGCCAACGTCCTGACTTTC. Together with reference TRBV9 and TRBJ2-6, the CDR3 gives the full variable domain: DSGVTQTPKHLITATGQRVTLRCSPRSGDLSVYWYQQSLDQGLQFLIQYYNGEERAKGNILERFSAQQFPDLHSELNLSSLELGDSALYFCASKAGMSGANVLTFGAGSRLTVL.

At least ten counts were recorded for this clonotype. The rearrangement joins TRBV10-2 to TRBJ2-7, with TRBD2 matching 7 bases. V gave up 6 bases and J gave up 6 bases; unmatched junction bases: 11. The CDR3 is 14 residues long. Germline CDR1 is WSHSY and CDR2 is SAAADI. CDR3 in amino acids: CASRSGLPASEQYF. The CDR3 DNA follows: TGCGCCAGCAGATCGGGACTACCGGCCAGCGAGCAGTACTTC.

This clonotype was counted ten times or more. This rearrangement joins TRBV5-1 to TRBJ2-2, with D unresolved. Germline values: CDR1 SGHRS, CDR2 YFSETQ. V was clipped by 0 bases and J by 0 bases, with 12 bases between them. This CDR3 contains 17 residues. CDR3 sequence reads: CASSLGLEFANTGELFF. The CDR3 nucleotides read TGCGCCAGCAGCTTGGGGCTAGAGTTCGCGAACACCGGGGAGCTGTTTTTT.

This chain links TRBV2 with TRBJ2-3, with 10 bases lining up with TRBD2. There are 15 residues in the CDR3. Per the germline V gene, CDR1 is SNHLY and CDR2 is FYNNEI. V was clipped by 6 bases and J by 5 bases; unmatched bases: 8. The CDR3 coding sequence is TGTGCCAGCAGGGAGTCTAGCGGGGGTAAAGATACGCAGTATTTT. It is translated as CASRESSGGKDTQYF.

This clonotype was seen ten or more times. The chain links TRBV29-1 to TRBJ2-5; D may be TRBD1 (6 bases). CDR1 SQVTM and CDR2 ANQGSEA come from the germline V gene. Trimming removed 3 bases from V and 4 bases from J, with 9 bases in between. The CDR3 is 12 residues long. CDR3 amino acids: CSVDRGRETQYF. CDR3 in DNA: TGCAGCGTTGACAGGGGAAGAGAGACCCAGTACTTC.

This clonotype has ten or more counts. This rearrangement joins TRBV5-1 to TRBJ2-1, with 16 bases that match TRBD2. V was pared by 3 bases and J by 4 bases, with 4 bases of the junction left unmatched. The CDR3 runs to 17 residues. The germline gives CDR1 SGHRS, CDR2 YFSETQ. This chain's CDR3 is CASSWGLAGGGYNEQFF. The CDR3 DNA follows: TGCGCCAGCAGCTGGGGACTAGCGGGAGGGGGATACAATGAGCAGTTCTTC.

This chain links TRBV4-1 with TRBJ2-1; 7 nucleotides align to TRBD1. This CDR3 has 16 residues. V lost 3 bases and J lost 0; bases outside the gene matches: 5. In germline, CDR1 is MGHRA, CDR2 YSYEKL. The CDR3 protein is CASSHSGTDSYNEQFF. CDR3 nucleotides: TGCGCCAGCAGCCACTCCGGGACAGACTCCTACAATGAGCAGTTCTTC.

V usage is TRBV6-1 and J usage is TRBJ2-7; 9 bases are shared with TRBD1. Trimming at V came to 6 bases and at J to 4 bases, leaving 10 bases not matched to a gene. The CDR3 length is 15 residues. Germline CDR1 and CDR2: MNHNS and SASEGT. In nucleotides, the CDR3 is TGTGCCAGCAGACAAACAGGGGGCGCGGTGTACGAGCAGTACTTC. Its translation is CASRQTGGAVYEQYF.

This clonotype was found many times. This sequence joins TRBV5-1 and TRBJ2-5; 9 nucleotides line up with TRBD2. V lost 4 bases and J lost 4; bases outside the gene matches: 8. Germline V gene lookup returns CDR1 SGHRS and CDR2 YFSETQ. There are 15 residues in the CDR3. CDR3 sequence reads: CASSPGVAGAETQYF. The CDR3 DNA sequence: TGCGCCAGCAGCCCCGGGGTAGCGGGGGCAGAGACCCAGTACTTC.

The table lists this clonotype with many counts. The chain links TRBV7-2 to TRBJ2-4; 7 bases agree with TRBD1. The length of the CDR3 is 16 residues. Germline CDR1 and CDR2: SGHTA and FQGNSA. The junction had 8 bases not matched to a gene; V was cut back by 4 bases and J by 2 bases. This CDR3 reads CASSYLTGSTKNIQYF. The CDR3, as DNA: TGTGCCAGCAGCTATCTGACAGGGTCGACCAAAAACATTCAGTACTTC.

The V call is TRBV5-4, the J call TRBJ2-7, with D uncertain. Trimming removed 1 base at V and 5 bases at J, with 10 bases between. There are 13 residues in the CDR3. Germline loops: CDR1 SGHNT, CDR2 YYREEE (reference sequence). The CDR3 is CASSLIQGNEQYF. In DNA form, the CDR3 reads TGTGCCAGCAGCTTGATTCAAGGTAACGAGCAGTACTTC. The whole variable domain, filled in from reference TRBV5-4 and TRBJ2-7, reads ETGVTQSPTHLIKTRGQQVTLRCSSQSGHNTVSWYQQALGQGPQFIFQYYREEENGRGNFPPRFSGLQFPNYSSELNVNALELDDSALYLCASSLIQGNEQYFGPGTRLTVT.

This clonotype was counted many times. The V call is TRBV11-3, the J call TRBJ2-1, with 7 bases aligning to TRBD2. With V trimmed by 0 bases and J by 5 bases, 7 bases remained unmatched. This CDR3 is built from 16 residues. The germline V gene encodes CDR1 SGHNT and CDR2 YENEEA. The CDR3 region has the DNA TGTGCCAGCAGCTTAGATCGAGCGGGAAGCCACAATGAGCAGTTCTTC. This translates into CASSLDRAGSHNEQFF.

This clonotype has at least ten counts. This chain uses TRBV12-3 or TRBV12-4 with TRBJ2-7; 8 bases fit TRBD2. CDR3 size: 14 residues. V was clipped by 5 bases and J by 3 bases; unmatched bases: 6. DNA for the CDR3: TGTGCCAGCAGTCCCGGGGGGGTTTTCTACGAGCAGTACTTC. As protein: CASSPGGVFYEQYF.

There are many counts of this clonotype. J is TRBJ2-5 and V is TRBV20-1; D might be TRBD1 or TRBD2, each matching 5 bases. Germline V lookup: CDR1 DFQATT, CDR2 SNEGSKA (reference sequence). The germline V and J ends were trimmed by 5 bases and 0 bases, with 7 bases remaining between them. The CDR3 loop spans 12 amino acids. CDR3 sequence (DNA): TGCAGTGCTTTGGGGGACCAAGAGACCCAGTACTTC. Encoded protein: CSALGDQETQYF.

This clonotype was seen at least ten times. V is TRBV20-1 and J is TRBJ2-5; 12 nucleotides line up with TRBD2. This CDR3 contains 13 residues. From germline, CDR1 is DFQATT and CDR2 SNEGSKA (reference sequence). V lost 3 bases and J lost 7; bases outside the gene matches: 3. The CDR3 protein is CSASRTSGATQYF. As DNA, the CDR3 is TGCAGTGCTAGTAGGACTAGCGGGGCGACCCAGTACTTC.

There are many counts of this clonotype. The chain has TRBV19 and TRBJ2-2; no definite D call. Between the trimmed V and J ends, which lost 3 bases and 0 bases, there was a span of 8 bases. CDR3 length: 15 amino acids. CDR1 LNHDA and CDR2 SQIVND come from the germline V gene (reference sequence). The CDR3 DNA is TGTGCCAGTAGTATTAGACTCCCGAACACCGGGGAGCTGTTTTTT. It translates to CASSIRLPNTGELFF.

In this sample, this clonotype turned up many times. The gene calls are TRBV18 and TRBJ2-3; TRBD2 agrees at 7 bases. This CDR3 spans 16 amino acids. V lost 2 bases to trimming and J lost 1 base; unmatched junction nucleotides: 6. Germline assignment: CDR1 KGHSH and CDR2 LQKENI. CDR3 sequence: CASSPRLADGTDTQYF. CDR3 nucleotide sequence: TGTGCCAGCTCACCAAGACTAGCTGACGGCACAGATACGCAGTATTTT. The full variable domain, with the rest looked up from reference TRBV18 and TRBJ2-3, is NAGVMQNPRHLVRRRGQEARLRCSPMKGHSHVYWYRQLPEEGLKFMVYLQKENIIDESGMPKERFSAEFPKEGPSILRIQQVVRGDSAAYFCASSPRLADGTDTQYFGPGTRLTVL.

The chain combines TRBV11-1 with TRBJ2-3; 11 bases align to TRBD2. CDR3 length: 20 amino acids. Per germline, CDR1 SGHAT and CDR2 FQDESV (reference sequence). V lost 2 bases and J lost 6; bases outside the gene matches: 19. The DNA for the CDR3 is TGTGCCAGCAGCTTATTACTAGCGGGAGTGGTAGTCCTTAGCATCGATACGCAGTATTTT. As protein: CASSLLLAGVVVLSIDTQYF.

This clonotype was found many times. CDR3 amino acids: CASRRDGVGYEQYF. CDR3 DNA sequence: TGTGCCAGCAGGAGGGACGGGGTCGGCTACGAGCAGTACTTC. The chain employs TRBV12-3 or TRBV12-4 and TRBJ2-7; D may match TRBD1 or TRBD2 (5 bases each). Trimming removed 6 bases from V and 3 bases from J, with 15 bases in between. This CDR3 is built from 14 residues.